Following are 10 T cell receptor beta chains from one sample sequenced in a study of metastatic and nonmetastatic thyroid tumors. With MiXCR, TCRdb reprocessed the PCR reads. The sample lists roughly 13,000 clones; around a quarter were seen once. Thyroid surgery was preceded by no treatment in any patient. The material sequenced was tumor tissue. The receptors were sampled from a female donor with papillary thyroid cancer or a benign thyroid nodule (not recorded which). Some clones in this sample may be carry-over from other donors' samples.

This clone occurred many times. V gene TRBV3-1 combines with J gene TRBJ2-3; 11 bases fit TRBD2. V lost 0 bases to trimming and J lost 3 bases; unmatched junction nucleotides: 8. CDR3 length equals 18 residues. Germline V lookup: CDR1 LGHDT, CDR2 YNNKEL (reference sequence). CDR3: CASSQDMGSGRATDTQYF. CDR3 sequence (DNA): TGTGCCAGCAGCCAAGATATGGGTAGCGGGAGGGCAACAGATACGCAGTATTTT.

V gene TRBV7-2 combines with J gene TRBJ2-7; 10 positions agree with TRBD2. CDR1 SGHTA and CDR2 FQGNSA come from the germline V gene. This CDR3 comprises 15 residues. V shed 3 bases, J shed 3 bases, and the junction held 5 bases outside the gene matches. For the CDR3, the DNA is TGTGCCAGCAGCTTTAGCGGGAGGACCCGCTACGAGCAGTACTTC. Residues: CASSFSGRTRYEQYF.

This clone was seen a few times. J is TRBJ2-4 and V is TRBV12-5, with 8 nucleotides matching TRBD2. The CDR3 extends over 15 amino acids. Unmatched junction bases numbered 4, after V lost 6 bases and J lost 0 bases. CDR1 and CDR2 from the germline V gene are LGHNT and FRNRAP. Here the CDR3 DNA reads TGTGCTAGTGGCCACGGGGGGGTAGCCAAAAACATTCAGTACTTC. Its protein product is CASGHGGVAKNIQYF.

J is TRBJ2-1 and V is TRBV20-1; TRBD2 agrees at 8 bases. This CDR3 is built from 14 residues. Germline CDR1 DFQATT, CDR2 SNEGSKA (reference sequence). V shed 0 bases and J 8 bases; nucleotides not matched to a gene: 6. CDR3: CSARELGRADEQFF. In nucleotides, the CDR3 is TGCAGTGCTAGAGAACTCGGGAGGGCCGATGAGCAGTTCTTC.

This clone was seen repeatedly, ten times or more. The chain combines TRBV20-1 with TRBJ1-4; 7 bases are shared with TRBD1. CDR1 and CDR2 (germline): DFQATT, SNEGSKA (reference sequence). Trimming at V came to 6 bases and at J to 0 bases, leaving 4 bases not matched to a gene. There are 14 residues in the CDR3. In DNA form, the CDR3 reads TGCAGTGCGGGGACAGTAGCAACTAATGAAAAACTGTTTTTT. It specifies CSAGTVATNEKLFF.

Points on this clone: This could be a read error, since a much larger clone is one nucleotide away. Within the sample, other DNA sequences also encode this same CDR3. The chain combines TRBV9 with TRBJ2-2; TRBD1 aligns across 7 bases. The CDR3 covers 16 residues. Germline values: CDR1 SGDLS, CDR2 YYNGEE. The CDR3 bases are TGTGCCGGCAGCCTATATGGGACAGCGAACACCGGGGAGCTGTTTTTT. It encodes CAGSLYGTANTGELFF.

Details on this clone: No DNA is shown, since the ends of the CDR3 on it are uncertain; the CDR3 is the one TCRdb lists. The CDR3 loop is CARGRGSFYYCYTF. The V gene is TRBV19, the J gene TRBJ1-2. CDR1 and CDR2 from the germline V gene are LNHDA and SQIVND (reference sequence). The length of the CDR3 is 14 amino acids, counting both ends.

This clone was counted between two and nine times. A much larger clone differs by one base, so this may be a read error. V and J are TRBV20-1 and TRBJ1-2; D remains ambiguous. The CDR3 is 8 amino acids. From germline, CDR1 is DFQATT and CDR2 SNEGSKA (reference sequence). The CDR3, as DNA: TGCATCACTTATGTCTACACCTTC. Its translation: CITYVYTF.

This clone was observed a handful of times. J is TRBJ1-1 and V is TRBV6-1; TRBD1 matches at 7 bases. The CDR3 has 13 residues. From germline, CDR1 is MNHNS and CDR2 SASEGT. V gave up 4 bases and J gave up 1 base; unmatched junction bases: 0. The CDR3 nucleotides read TGTGCCAGCAGTGGACAGGGGAACACTGAAGCTTTCTTT. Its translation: CASSGQGNTEAFF.

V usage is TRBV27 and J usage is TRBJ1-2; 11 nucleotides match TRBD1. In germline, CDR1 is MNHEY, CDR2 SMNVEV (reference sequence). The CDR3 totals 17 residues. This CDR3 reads CASALAPTSPPGQGVTF. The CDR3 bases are TGTGCGAGCGCGCTTGCCCCGACTTCACCCCCGGGACAGGGGGTAACCTTC.